These 32 T cell receptor beta chains were all obtained from the same sample, sequenced in a study of T cells after yellow fever vaccination. TCRdb passed the 5' RACE reads through MiXCR, listing each CDR3 protein once. The sample carries a few hundred thousand distinct CDR3 sequences, 10% to 15% recorded once. The sequencing here drew on CD4+ T cells sorted from PBMCs, taken 45 days after the yellow fever booster vaccination. These receptors all stem from a man younger than 45 who received the YFV17D yellow fever vaccine.

This clonotype occurred a few times. The V call is TRBV6-1, the J call TRBJ2-7; D possibly corresponds to TRBD2 (6 bases). Trimming removed 4 bases from V and 6 bases from J, with 19 bases in between. The CDR3 length is 15 residues. Germline CDR1 reads MNHNS; CDR2 reads SASEGT. CDR3 DNA: TGTGCCAGCAGTGCCCCCGGGACTGGCCTCCTCGAGCAGTACTTC. This encodes CASSAPGTGLLEQYF.

This clonotype was found many times. The rearrangement uses TRBV20-1 and TRBJ2-3, with 9 bases identical to TRBD1. With V trimmed by 4 bases and J by 5 bases, 7 bases remained unmatched. The CDR3 loop spans 14 amino acids. Germline lookup yields CDR1 DFQATT and CDR2 SNEGSKA (reference sequence). The CDR3 nucleotides read TGCAGTGCTATAGGGACAGGGAAGGGAGATACGCAGTATTTT. This codes for CSAIGTGKGDTQYF.

The chain is built from TRBV12-3 or TRBV12-4 and TRBJ2-1; D is undetermined. CDR3 length: 14 residues. The V gene lost 3 bases and the J gene lost 5 bases, with 11 bases spanning the gap. CDR3 DNA sequence: TGTGCCAGCAGTTTCAACGTAAGGAACAATGAGCAGTTCTTC. Its protein product is CASSFNVRNNEQFF.

V usage is TRBV28 and J usage is TRBJ2-1; no clear D. The V and J ends lost 8 bases and 9 bases respectively, with 20 bases between them. Germline lookup yields CDR1 MDHEN and CDR2 SYDVKM. This CDR3 region has 14 residues. In DNA, the CDR3 is TGTGCCAGCTGGACCCCGCGGAGTTTGGGTGAGCAGTTCTTC. Its protein is CASWTPRSLGEQFF.

This clonotype turned up a few times. The chain has TRBV10-1 and TRBJ2-7, with 12 nucleotides matching TRBD1. Germline V gene sequence: CDR1 WNHNN, CDR2 SYGVQD (reference sequence). J was trimmed by 6 bases and V by 9 bases; bases with no gene match: 3. The CDR3 is 12 residues long. CDR3 bases: TGCGCCAGGGGACAGGGGGCTCGCGAGCAGTACTTC. It encodes CARGQGAREQYF.

V usage is TRBV18 and J usage is TRBJ2-7; D may be TRBD2 (5 bases). With 3 bases removed from V and 1 base from J, the gap between germline ends came to 10 bases. This CDR3 has 14 amino acids. Looked up from germline, CDR1 is KGHSH and CDR2 is LQKENI. The CDR3 DNA is TGTGCCAGCTCACCGGGAGCGAATTCCTACGAGCAGTACTTC. Protein: CASSPGANSYEQYF.

The CDR3 is CASSLWKRHPYEQYF. The CDR3 region has the DNA TGTGCCAGCAGTTTATGGAAGCGACACCCCTACGAGCAGTACTTC. This chain connects TRBV7-9 to TRBJ2-7; D uncertain. V was shortened by 6 bases and J by 2 bases, with 17 bases between the two germline ends. CDR1 is SEHNR and CDR2 is FQNEAQ in the germline V gene (reference sequence). The CDR3 length is 15 residues.

The sample holds a few counts of this clonotype. The chain combines TRBV27 with TRBJ2-3, with D uncertain. V shed 6 bases and J shed 2 bases, with 9 bases lying between them. This CDR3 contains 13 residues. From germline, CDR1 is MNHEY and CDR2 SMNVEV (reference sequence). CDR3 DNA: TGTGCCAGCAGGATCTCCTTCACAGATACGCAGTATTTT. It specifies CASRISFTDTQYF.

This clonotype was observed a handful of times. The V call is TRBV18, the J call TRBJ2-7, with 8 bases matching TRBD1. V shed 2 bases, J shed 3 bases, and the junction held 3 bases outside the gene matches. The CDR3 contains 14 residues. Germline V gives CDR1 KGHSH, CDR2 LQKENI. This CDR3 reads CASSPAQGDYEQYF. CDR3 DNA: TGTGCCAGCTCACCAGCACAGGGGGACTACGAGCAGTACTTC.

The chain has TRBV15 and TRBJ2-3; 11 positions agree with TRBD2. Germline V CDR1 and CDR2: LNHNV, YYDKDF (reference sequence). The V and J ends lost 1 base and 3 bases, in that order; junction bases with no gene match: 6. CDR3 length equals 17 residues. DNA for the CDR3: TGTGCCACCAGCAGAGGAGCCACTAGCGGGAGTACAGATACGCAGTATTTT. This translates into CATSRGATSGSTDTQYF.

In this sample, this clonotype turned up many times. The V call is TRBV7-3, the J call TRBJ2-1; no firm D call. Germline lookup yields CDR1 SGHTA and CDR2 FQGTGA. V was shortened by 2 bases and J by 5 bases, with 7 bases between the two germline ends. This CDR3 has 13 residues. The CDR3 DNA follows: TGTGCCAGCAGCTTATCGCAAGACAATGAGCAGTTCTTC. It specifies CASSLSQDNEQFF.

The chain is built from TRBV5-4 and TRBJ2-1; D is ambiguous. The germline V gene has CDR1 SGHNT and CDR2 YYREEE (reference sequence). Trimming cost V 0 bases and J 0 bases, with 13 bases left between them. The CDR3 is 17 amino acids. The CDR3 sequence is CASSLAASSSSYNEQFF. The CDR3 DNA is TGTGCCAGCAGCTTGGCGGCTAGTTCGTCCTCCTACAATGAGCAGTTCTTC. Based on the CDR3 plus reference TRBV5-4 and TRBJ2-1, the full variable domain is ETGVTQSPTHLIKTRGQQVTLRCSSQSGHNTVSWYQQALGQGPQFIFQYYREEENGRGNFPPRFSGLQFPNYSSELNVNALELDDSALYLCASSLAASSSSYNEQFFGPGTRLTVL.

The CDR3 loop reads CASSFPGHVAFF. The DNA for the CDR3 is TGTGCCAGCAGTTTCCCGGGACACGTGGCTTTCTTT. The V gene is TRBV12-3 or TRBV12-4, the J gene TRBJ1-1; D is possibly TRBD1 (6 bases). The germline V and J ends were trimmed by 3 bases and 11 bases, with 13 bases remaining between them. CDR3 length: 12 residues.

This clonotype was counted between two and nine times. The chain couples TRBV28 to TRBJ2-7; D perhaps matches TRBD2 (6 bases). Trimming cost V 6 bases and J 2 bases, with 8 bases left between them. CDR1 and CDR2 from the germline V gene are MDHEN and SYDVKM. There are 12 residues in the CDR3. CDR3 loop: CASRAGTYEQYF. The CDR3 bases are TGTGCCAGCAGGGCGGGAACCTACGAGCAGTACTTC.

This clonotype was found a few times. The V gene is TRBV7-6, the J gene TRBJ1-6, with no clear D. The CDR3 runs 14 residues. Germline CDR1 and CDR2: SGHVS and FNYEAQ. The V end lost 5 bases, the J end lost 9 bases, and 14 bases lay between the germline ends. The CDR3, as DNA: TGTGCCAGCAGCCCCTTGTCCACGGTTTCACCCCTCCACTTT. Protein sequence: CASSPLSTVSPLHF.

In its sample, this clonotype was seen a few times. This CDR3 reads CSANDYLNEQFF. CDR3 sequence (DNA): TGCAGTGCTAATGATTATTTGAATGAGCAGTTCTTC. J is TRBJ2-1 and V is TRBV20-1; D is unresolved. Germline-derived CDR1 and CDR2 are DFQATT and SNEGSKA (reference sequence). This CDR3 is 12 amino acids long. V was trimmed by 4 bases and J by 7 bases, leaving 11 bases between them.

This sequence joins TRBV5-5 and TRBJ2-7, with D perhaps matching TRBD2 (6 bases). V was pared by 4 bases and J by 2 bases, with 16 bases between. In germline, CDR1 is SGHKS, CDR2 YYEKEE (reference sequence). This CDR3 spans 15 amino acids. This CDR3 is CASSQSGTLTYEQYF. The CDR3 nucleotides are TGTGCCAGCAGCCAGTCCGGGACTCTGACCTACGAGCAGTACTTC.

This clonotype turned up a few times. The CDR3 DNA follows: TGTGCTAGTGGTTCCAGCCCGAACACCGGGGAGCTGTTTTTT. Amino acid sequence: CASGSSPNTGELFF. This chain uses TRBV12-5 with TRBJ2-2; unclear D gene. V gave up 4 bases and J gave up 0 bases, with 6 bases separating them. Looked up from germline, CDR1 is LGHNT and CDR2 is FRNRAP. There are 14 residues in the CDR3.

The genes are TRBV20-1 and TRBJ2-7; the D is unclear. Per germline, CDR1 DFQATT and CDR2 SNEGSKA (reference sequence). V was clipped by 0 bases and J by 0 bases, with 12 bases between them. The CDR3 length is 15 residues. In DNA, the CDR3 is TGCAGTGCTAGAGATAGGGCTTTTGCCTCCTACGAGCAGTACTTC. Amino acid sequence: CSARDRAFASYEQYF.

This clonotype was detected ten times or more. The chain recombines TRBV6-5 with TRBJ1-1; D perhaps matches TRBD1 (6 bases). CDR1 and CDR2 (germline): MNHEY, SVGAGI. The CDR3 is made up of 12 amino acids. The ends were cut back, 8 bases at V and 4 bases at J, with 11 bases in the middle. The CDR3 nucleotides read TGTGCCAGCGGGGGGGCCCGCACTGAAGCTTTCTTT. It codes for CASGGARTEAFF.

Only a few counts were recorded for this clonotype. The chain joins TRBV2 to TRBJ2-1, with D tentatively TRBD1 or TRBD2 (7 bases each). The germline gives CDR1 SNHLY, CDR2 FYNNEI. Trimming pared 7 bases from V and 0 bases from J, leaving 13 bases between. There are 15 residues in the CDR3. The CDR3 sequence: CASTTGRGSYNEQFF. The CDR3 coding sequence is TGTGCCAGCACGACAGGGAGGGGCTCCTACAATGAGCAGTTCTTC.

The chain links TRBV12-3 or TRBV12-4 to TRBJ2-2, with a possible D match to TRBD2 (6 bases). The length of the CDR3 is 14 residues. V gave up 3 bases and J gave up 3 bases, with 8 bases separating them. CDR3 in DNA: TGTGCCAGCAGTTTGGGACTTCACACCGGGGAGCTGTTTTTT. Its protein product is CASSLGLHTGELFF.

This clonotype was seen a few times. The J gene is TRBJ2-5, the V gene TRBV4-2, with D possibly being TRBD2 (6 bases). Germline loops: CDR1 LGHNA, CDR2 YNFKEQ. V was clipped by 3 bases and J by 4 bases, with 24 bases between them. CDR3 size: 18 residues. DNA for the CDR3: TGTGCCAGCAGCCAGCAGAAGTGGGGGGACGGCCTGGGAGAGACCCAGTACTTC. Amino acids: CASSQQKWGDGLGETQYF.

This clonotype turned up a few times. The V call is TRBV27, the J call TRBJ2-1; 11 positions match TRBD2. From germline, CDR1 is MNHEY and CDR2 SMNVEV (reference sequence). The CDR3 has 15 amino acids. Losses at the gene ends were 7 bases for V and 3 bases for J; bases not matched to a gene: 5. The CDR3 nucleotides read TGTGCCAGCAAATCCCTAGCGGGAGGCTACAATGAGCAGTTCTTC. The encoded protein is CASKSLAGGYNEQFF.

The rearrangement links TRBV20-1 to TRBJ2-2; 14 bases map to TRBD2. CDR3 length equals 17 residues. The ends lost 5 bases at V and 6 bases at J; junction bases unmatched: 11. Germline V gene sequence: CDR1 DFQATT, CDR2 SNEGSKA (reference sequence). CDR3 in DNA: TGCAGTGCTGGAATACCGGGACTAGCGGGAGTTCCCGGGGAGCTGTTTTTT. Amino acid sequence: CSAGIPGLAGVPGELFF.

This clonotype was detected ten times or more. CDR3 bases: TGCAGTGCTAGAGATGACCAAGAGACCCAGTACTTC. Translating gives CSARDDQETQYF. V gene TRBV20-1 combines with J gene TRBJ2-5; D is unclear. The V and J ends lost 0 bases and 0 bases respectively, with 2 bases between them. The CDR3 covers 12 residues. CDR1 and CDR2 (germline): DFQATT, SNEGSKA (reference sequence).

This clonotype was detected only a few times. The chain joins TRBV7-2 to TRBJ2-5, with no clear D. Per the germline V gene, CDR1 is SGHTA and CDR2 is FQGNSA. Trimming took off 4 bases at V and 4 bases at J, with 10 bases between the two ends. There are 13 residues in the CDR3. The CDR3 spells CASSYGPLETQYF. For the CDR3, the DNA is TGTGCCAGCAGCTACGGACCCCTAGAGACCCAGTACTTC.

The V and J genes are TRBV7-2 and TRBJ2-7; no clear D. The CDR3 is 13 residues long. The germline CDR1 and CDR2 sequences are SGHTA and FQGNSA. With 4 bases removed from V and 6 bases from J, the gap between germline ends came to 13 bases. This CDR3 is CASSSNTVPEQYF. CDR3 bases: TGTGCCAGCAGCTCCAATACAGTTCCCGAGCAGTACTTC.

This chain joins TRBV7-2 and TRBJ2-5; the D is unclear. V was shortened by 7 bases and J by 4 bases, with 16 bases between the two germline ends. CDR1 and CDR2 (germline): SGHTA, FQGNSA. The CDR3 loop spans 14 amino acids. CDR3 coding DNA: TGTGCCAGCAACAAGGGCCGGCGTCGAGAGACCCAGTACTTC. Protein product: CASNKGRRRETQYF. The whole variable domain, filled in from reference TRBV7-2 and TRBJ2-5, reads GAGVSQSPSNKVTEKGKDVELRCDPISGHTALYWYRQSLGQGLEFLIYFQGNSAPDKSGLPSDRFSAERTGGSVSTLTIQRTQQEDSAVYLCASNKGRRRETQYFGPGTRLLVL.

This clonotype was picked up many times. The gene calls are TRBV4-2 and TRBJ2-5; no clear D gene. The germline gives CDR1 LGHNA, CDR2 YNFKEQ. Trimming stripped 1 base from V and 1 base from J, with 16 bases between. The CDR3 contains 17 residues. CDR3 residues: CASSQGRVEVGQETQYF. CDR3 DNA: TGTGCCAGCAGCCAAGGTCGGGTAGAGGTCGGCCAAGAGACCCAGTACTTC.

The chain employs TRBV29-1 and TRBJ2-7; the D gene is possibly TRBD1 (5 bases). The CDR3 runs 12 residues. Germline CDR1 is SQVTM and CDR2 is ANQGSEA. V was cut by 4 bases and J by 2 bases, with 9 bases left in between. CDR3 region: CSVGAGTYEQYF. CDR3 sequence (DNA): TGCAGCGTTGGGGCAGGGACCTACGAGCAGTACTTC.

In this sample, this clonotype turned up many times. The chain joins TRBV7-2 to TRBJ2-5; 7 bases line up with TRBD1. Trimming removed 5 bases from V and 2 bases from J; junction bases left unmatched: 5. The CDR3 is made up of 14 amino acids. Germline V gene lookup returns CDR1 SGHTA and CDR2 FQGNSA. Written as DNA, the CDR3 is TGTGCCAGCAGCCCCGGGACAGTTCAAGAGACCCAGTACTTC. This translates into CASSPGTVQETQYF.